Sequencing of this T cell receptor (beta chain) was carried out in a study of beta chain features in type 1 diabetes. CDR3 length equals 14 residues. Germline V gives CDR1 GTSNPN, CDR2 SVGIG (reference sequence). The J segment lost 4 bases and the V segment lost 4 bases, leaving 5 bases of the junction unmatched. Since all of the isolated RNA was reverse transcribed, expressed TCRB transcripts were what got sequenced. Assay: immunoSEQ multiplex PCR; the TCRdb copy retains only in-frame clones and omits some. The sample consists of some 330,000 clones, 10% to 15% of them appearing once. Study findings and constraints: Using cDNA template may skew counts toward highly expressing activated cells. Shorter TCRB CDR3s, moderately but significantly so, were found in Type 1 diabetes patients in all four CD4+ subsets.

To note about this clone: The antigen remains undetermined.

V is TRBV30 and J is TRBJ2-5; 11 nucleotides match TRBD2. The TCR sequence derives from a woman aged 18-29 years with type 1 diabetes. The sequencing input was naive CD4+ T cells from blood. CDR3 DNA sequence: TGTGCCTGGACCTCCGGACTAGCGGGAGAGACCCAGTACTTC. It codes for CAWTSGLAGETQYF.